These T cell receptor beta chains were read from a single sample in a study of memory CD8 T cells in hepatitis C reinfection. Clones were sequenced by immunoSEQ multiplex PCR, and TCRdb holds only the in-frame ones, with some missing. The sample has some 50,000 clones, about 88% seen once. The sequenced sample was naive CD8+ T cells sorted from blood. These receptors were collected from a man aged 18-30 years with hepatitis C virus infection. CDR3s include the opening cysteine and the closing phenylalanine or tryptophan. Each record gives: clone size, V gene, J gene, D gene, CDR3 protein, CDR3 DNA. D genes are given only for firm matches. Size is stated for part of the rows, as once, few or many counts, or as a class when the clone is expanded.

clone_size: .
v_call: TRBV12-1
j_call: TRBJ2-5
d_call: .
cdr3_aa: CASSSRWLAGDLEETQYF
cdr3_nt: TGTGCCAGCAGCTCCAGGTGGCTAGCGGGGGACCTCGAAGAGACCCAGTACTTC

clone_size: .
v_call: TRBV4-2
j_call: TRBJ2-7
d_call: TRBD2
cdr3_aa: CASSQGGGPSYEQYF
cdr3_nt: TGTGCCAGCAGCCAGGGGGGAGGGCCCTCCTACGAGCAGTACTTC

clone_size: .
v_call: TRBV6-5
j_call: TRBJ1-5
d_call: .
cdr3_aa: CASSYSAALNQPQHF
cdr3_nt: TGTGCCAGCAGTTACTCGGCGGCCCTCAATCAGCCCCAGCATTTT

clone_size: .
v_call: TRBV7-9
j_call: TRBJ2-1
d_call: .
cdr3_aa: CASSFPTSSGHEQFF
cdr3_nt: TGTGCCAGCAGCTTCCCGACTAGTTCTGGGCATGAGCAGTTCTTC

clone_size: .
v_call: TRBV28
j_call: TRBJ2-1
d_call: .
cdr3_aa: CASSAGTNYNEQFF
cdr3_nt: TGTGCCAGCAGTGCCGGGACAAACTACAATGAGCAGTTCTTC

clone_size: .
v_call: TRBV27
j_call: TRBJ2-1
d_call: TRBD2
cdr3_aa: CASGSTLAGGSYNEQFF
cdr3_nt: TGTGCCAGCGGATCAACCTTAGCGGGAGGCTCCTACAATGAGCAGTTCTTC

clone_size: .
v_call: TRBV7-9
j_call: TRBJ2-1
d_call: TRBD2
cdr3_aa: CASSLALGTSVGYNEQFF
cdr3_nt: TGTGCCAGCAGCTTAGCCCTAGGGACTAGCGTAGGCTACAATGAGCAGTTCTTC

clone_size: .
v_call: TRBV7-9
j_call: TRBJ2-7
d_call: TRBD2
cdr3_aa: CASSSITSGRSYEQYF
cdr3_nt: TGTGCCAGCAGCTCCATTACTAGCGGGAGAAGCTACGAGCAGTACTTC

clone_size: .
v_call: TRBV5-6
j_call: TRBJ1-2
d_call: .
cdr3_aa: CASSLFRDTVDGYTF
cdr3_nt: TGTGCCAGCAGCTTGTTCCGGGACACAGTCGATGGCTACACCTTC

clone_size: .
v_call: TRBV28
j_call: TRBJ1-6
d_call: .
cdr3_aa: CASSLGPPKQGPRPLHF
cdr3_nt: TGTGCCAGCAGTTTGGGCCCACCAAAACAGGGCCCTCGCCCCCTCCACTTT

clone_size: .
v_call: TRBV9
j_call: TRBJ2-1
d_call: .
cdr3_aa: CASSTQGLLSYNEQFF
cdr3_nt: TGTGCCAGCAGCACCCAGGGACTTTTATCCTACAATGAGCAGTTCTTC

clone_size: .
v_call: TRBV27
j_call: TRBJ2-1
d_call: .
cdr3_aa: CASSRDSYNEQFF
cdr3_nt: TGTGCCAGCTCTCGCGACTCCTACAATGAGCAGTTCTTC

clone_size: .
v_call: TRBV4-1
j_call: TRBJ2-2
d_call: TRBD2
cdr3_aa: CASSQEASGGRSGELFF
cdr3_nt: TGCGCCAGCAGCCAAGAAGCGAGCGGGGGTAGGAGCGGGGAGCTGTTTTTT

clone_size: .
v_call: TRBV19
j_call: TRBJ2-1
d_call: TRBD2
cdr3_aa: CASSIAGSGRLESYNEQFF
cdr3_nt: TGTGCCAGTAGTATAGCGGGCAGCGGGAGGCTTGAGTCCTACAATGAGCAGTTCTTC

clone_size: .
v_call: TRBV5-1
j_call: TRBJ2-7
d_call: .
cdr3_aa: CASSLGLGSSFFEQYF
cdr3_nt: TGCGCCAGCAGCTTGGGGTTGGGCAGCTCCTTTTTCGAGCAGTACTTC

clone_size: .
v_call: TRBV4-3
j_call: TRBJ2-3
d_call: .
cdr3_aa: CASSQGGRGSGADTQYF
cdr3_nt: TGCGCCAGCAGCCAAGGGGGTCGGGGAAGTGGGGCAGATACGCAGTATTTT

clone_size: .
v_call: TRBV6-5
j_call: TRBJ2-5
d_call: TRBD1
cdr3_aa: CASSSRQGESPQYF
cdr3_nt: TGTGCCAGCAGTTCCCGACAGGGTGAGAGTCCCCAGTACTTC

clone_size: .
v_call: TRBV28
j_call: TRBJ1-6
d_call: .
cdr3_aa: CASSRGHRELGLTSPLHF
cdr3_nt: TGTGCCAGCAGTCGAGGCCACAGGGAATTGGGTTTGACTTCACCCCTCCACTTT

clone_size: .
v_call: TRBV9
j_call: TRBJ1-2
d_call: .
cdr3_aa: CASTDSPASGYGYTF
cdr3_nt: TGTGCCAGCACAGACAGTCCCGCGAGTGGCTATGGCTACACCTTC

clone_size: .
v_call: TRBV29-1
j_call: TRBJ1-2
d_call: .
cdr3_aa: CSVWGGRGYTF
cdr3_nt: TGCAGCGTCTGGGGGGGCCGTGGCTACACCTTC

clone_size: .
v_call: TRBV7-9
j_call: TRBJ2-4
d_call: .
cdr3_aa: CASSPGLIAKNIQYF
cdr3_nt: TGTGCCAGCAGCCCCGGACTTATAGCCAAAAACATTCAGTACTTC

clone_size: .
v_call: TRBV28
j_call: TRBJ1-5
d_call: TRBD1
cdr3_aa: CASSFWTGGPGNQPQHF
cdr3_nt: TGTGCCAGCAGCTTTTGGACAGGGGGTCCAGGCAATCAGCCCCAGCATTTT

clone_size: .
v_call: TRBV4-2
j_call: TRBJ2-1
d_call: .
cdr3_aa: CASSPVPGSISNEQFF
cdr3_nt: TGTGCCAGCAGCCCCGTCCCCGGGAGTATTAGCAATGAGCAGTTCTTC

clone_size: .
v_call: TRBV29-1
j_call: TRBJ2-1
d_call: TRBD1
cdr3_aa: CSAIQTGISYNEQFF
cdr3_nt: TGCAGCGCTATCCAGACAGGGATCTCCTACAATGAGCAGTTCTTC

clone_size: .
v_call: TRBV11-2
j_call: TRBJ1-2
d_call: .
cdr3_aa: CASSLSGGYGIGGYTF
cdr3_nt: TGTGCCAGCAGCTTAAGTGGGGGCTACGGGATCGGAGGCTACACCTTC

clone_size: .
v_call: TRBV19
j_call: TRBJ2-1
d_call: TRBD1
cdr3_aa: CAVDRGRDNEQFF
cdr3_nt: TGTGCCGTTGACAGGGGGCGCGACAATGAGCAGTTCTTC

clone_size: .
v_call: TRBV25-1
j_call: TRBJ2-5
d_call: .
cdr3_aa: CASSESPDDNLVETQYF
cdr3_nt: TGTGCCAGCAGTGAATCTCCCGACGACAACTTGGTAGAGACCCAGTACTTC

clone_size: .
v_call: TRBV2
j_call: TRBJ2-1
d_call: TRBD2
cdr3_aa: CASTRLAGGNEQFF
cdr3_nt: TGTGCCAGCACTCGACTAGCGGGGGGGAATGAGCAGTTCTTC

clone_size: .
v_call: TRBV27
j_call: TRBJ1-2
d_call: .
cdr3_aa: CASSLGGNYGYTF
cdr3_nt: TGTGCCAGCAGTTTGGGGGGGAACTATGGCTACACCTTC

clone_size: once
v_call: TRBV6-1
j_call: TRBJ2-5
d_call: .
cdr3_aa: CASSERGGEETQYF
cdr3_nt: TGTGCCAGCAGTGAACGTGGGGGCGAGGAGACGCAGTACTTC

clone_size: .
v_call: TRBV29-1
j_call: TRBJ2-2
d_call: .
cdr3_aa: CSGVTLSGGELFF
cdr3_nt: TGCAGCGGAGTGACTCTCTCCGGCGGGGAGCTGTTTTTT

clone_size: .
v_call: TRBV6-5
j_call: TRBJ2-1
d_call: TRBD1
cdr3_aa: CASSLTGAYNEQFF
cdr3_nt: TGTGCCAGCAGTCTAACAGGGGCCTACAATGAGCAGTTCTTC

clone_size: .
v_call: TRBV10-1
j_call: TRBJ2-1
d_call: .
cdr3_aa: CASSEGGVRDEQFF
cdr3_nt: TGCGCCAGCAGTGAAGGAGGCGTTCGGGATGAGCAGTTCTTC

clone_size: .
v_call: TRBV27
j_call: TRBJ2-3
d_call: TRBD1
cdr3_aa: CASSLMPGTGGHTDTQYF
cdr3_nt: TGTGCCAGCAGTCTCATGCCGGGGACAGGGGGACACACAGATACGCAGTATTTT

clone_size: .
v_call: TRBV19
j_call: TRBJ1-5
d_call: TRBD1
cdr3_aa: CASSITGELNQPQHF
cdr3_nt: TGTGCCAGTAGTATCACAGGGGAACTCAATCAGCCCCAGCATTTT

clone_size: .
v_call: TRBV7-9
j_call: TRBJ2-3
d_call: .
cdr3_aa: CASSSQADTQYF
cdr3_nt: TGTGCCAGCAGCTCTCAGGCAGATACGCAGTATTTT

clone_size: few
v_call: TRBV6-5
j_call: TRBJ1-1
d_call: TRBD1
cdr3_aa: CASSYSGGTEAFF
cdr3_nt: TGTGCCAGCAGTTATTCAGGGGGGACTGAAGCTTTCTTT

clone_size: .
v_call: TRBV7-9
j_call: TRBJ2-4
d_call: .
cdr3_aa: CASSSFGPVAKNIQYF
cdr3_nt: TGTGCCAGCAGCTCCTTTGGGCCTGTAGCCAAAAACATTCAGTACTTC

clone_size: .
v_call: TRBV28
j_call: TRBJ2-1
d_call: TRBD2
cdr3_aa: CASTLAGVVNEQFF
cdr3_nt: TGTGCCAGCACACTAGCGGGAGTAGTCAATGAGCAGTTCTTC

clone_size: .
v_call: TRBV4-1
j_call: TRBJ2-2
d_call: TRBD2
cdr3_aa: CASSLRTSLAGELFF
cdr3_nt: TGCGCCAGCAGCCTGAGGACTAGCCTAGCAGGGGAGCTGTTTTTT

clone_size: .
v_call: TRBV4-1
j_call: TRBJ2-7
d_call: TRBD1
cdr3_aa: CASSGDRVNTYEQYF
cdr3_nt: TGCGCCAGCAGCGGAGACAGGGTAAACACCTACGAGCAGTACTTC

clone_size: once
v_call: TRBV6-1
j_call: TRBJ2-3
d_call: TRBD1
cdr3_aa: CASSDRFGQAKATDTQYF
cdr3_nt: TGTGCCAGCAGTGACCGCTTTGGACAGGCGAAGGCAACAGATACGCAGTATTTT

clone_size: few
v_call: TRBV7-9
j_call: TRBJ1-5
d_call: TRBD1
cdr3_aa: CASSLETGGNQPQHF
cdr3_nt: TGTGCCAGCAGCTTAGAGACAGGGGGGAATCAGCCCCAGCATTTT

clone_size: .
v_call: TRBV19
j_call: TRBJ1-3
d_call: .
cdr3_aa: CASTSLFRQTGNTIYF
cdr3_nt: TGTGCCAGTACCTCCCTCTTTAGACAGACTGGAAACACCATATATTTT

clone_size: .
v_call: TRBV19
j_call: TRBJ1-1
d_call: .
cdr3_aa: CASSIPGDTEAFF
cdr3_nt: TGTGCCAGTAGTATCCCAGGGGACACTGAAGCTTTCTTT

clone_size: .
v_call: TRBV15
j_call: TRBJ2-1
d_call: TRBD2
cdr3_aa: CATSGAGGGNEQFF
cdr3_nt: TGTGCCACCTCGGGTGCGGGAGGGGGGAATGAGCAGTTCTTC

clone_size: .
v_call: TRBV6-5
j_call: TRBJ2-2
d_call: .
cdr3_aa: CASSYGLGDFPGELFF
cdr3_nt: TGTGCCAGCAGTTATGGACTGGGCGATTTCCCCGGGGAGCTGTTTTTT

clone_size: .
v_call: TRBV6-1
j_call: TRBJ2-7
d_call: TRBD2
cdr3_aa: CASSDFPGLGRREQYF
cdr3_nt: TGTGCCAGCAGTGACTTCCCGGGACTAGGTCGACGCGAGCAGTACTTC

clone_size: .
v_call: TRBV27
j_call: TRBJ2-7
d_call: .
cdr3_aa: CASSLWAGRWGEQYF
cdr3_nt: TGTGCCAGCAGTTTATGGGCGGGCCGCTGGGGAGAGCAGTACTTC

clone_size: .
v_call: TRBV20-1
j_call: TRBJ2-7
d_call: .
cdr3_aa: CSARAYYEQYF
cdr3_nt: TGCAGTGCTAGAGCCTATTACGAGCAGTACTTC

clone_size: .
v_call: TRBV13
j_call: TRBJ1-2
d_call: .
cdr3_aa: CASSPGTGSLLGGYTF
cdr3_nt: TGTGCCAGCAGCCCCGGAACAGGGAGCCTCTTGGGCGGCTACACCTTC

clone_size: .
v_call: TRBV6-1
j_call: TRBJ1-2
d_call: .
cdr3_aa: CASSTGNYGYTF
cdr3_nt: TGTGCCAGCAGTACAGGGAACTATGGCTACACCTTC

clone_size: .
v_call: TRBV27
j_call: TRBJ2-7
d_call: TRBD1
cdr3_aa: CASSLFTGAYEQYF
cdr3_nt: TGTGCCAGCAGTTTATTCACAGGGGCCTACGAGCAGTACTTC

clone_size: .
v_call: TRBV6-1
j_call: TRBJ2-5
d_call: .
cdr3_aa: CAIRPGLPPWAQYF
cdr3_nt: TGTGCCATCCGGCCGGGACTCCCCCCGTGGGCCCAGTACTTC

clone_size: .
v_call: TRBV5-5
j_call: TRBJ1-5
d_call: .
cdr3_aa: CASSLDLVGNQPQHF
cdr3_nt: TGTGCCAGCAGCCTGGATTTAGTGGGCAATCAGCCCCAGCATTTT